The 32 T cell receptor beta chains in this list originate from one sample, sequenced in a study of Ad26.COV2.S vaccination and SARS-CoV-2 variants (dated by TCRdb to about 2021). The label giving this sample's treatment or condition can be read as: over 15 received Ad26.COV2.S at low or high dose, single or two shots; roughly 5 received placebo; per-sample allocation not given. For vaccine and placebo recipients, the sequenced repertoires came from samples collected on day 63 after the first injection. The library was obtained by the immunoSEQ multiplex PCR assay. TCRdb provides this immuneACCESS table in a form limited to in-frame rearrangements. Some clones are lacking; in checked studies, under half of them reflect an unresolved V gene, and why the rest are absent is not known. Within this sample are 300,000 to 350,000 clones, with more than 85% of them counted one time only. The ten largest clones represent roughly 5% of the sample.

Material: peripheral blood, obtained in a trial of Ad26.COV2.S vaccine versus placebo. These receptors were obtained from a person between 18 and 65 years old who received the Ad26.COV2.S COVID-19 vaccine or a placebo.

This chain joins TRBV19 and TRBJ2-6; 8 bases agree with TRBD1. The CDR3 covers 18 residues. CDR1 is LNHDA, CDR2 SQIVND, per germline (reference sequence). Trimming cost V 6 bases and J 1 base; bases outside gene matches: 11. The CDR3 sequence: CASRLLETGASGANVLTF. The DNA of the CDR3 is TGTGCCAGTAGATTACTCGAGACAGGGGCTTCTGGGGCCAACGTCCTGACTTTC.

The rearrangement joins TRBV5-6 to TRBJ2-3, with D possibly matching TRBD2 (6 bases). The CDR3 is 16 amino acids. V was shortened by 2 bases and J by 3 bases, with 16 bases between the two germline ends. The germline V gene has CDR1 SGHDT and CDR2 YYEEEE. The CDR3 spells CASSFSGTRGTDTQYF. Here the CDR3 DNA reads TGTGCCAGCAGCTTCAGTGGCACCCGGGGGACAGATACGCAGTATTTT.

In this sample, this clone turned up once. The chain joins TRBV28 to TRBJ2-2; either TRBD1 or TRBD2 may fit D (7 bases each). Per the germline V gene, CDR1 is MDHEN and CDR2 is SYDVKM. The CDR3 has 15 amino acids. The germline V and J ends were trimmed by 2 bases and 5 bases, with 12 bases remaining between them. CDR3 nucleotide sequence: TGTGCCAGCAGTTTAAGCAGGGGGGGGACCGGGGAGCTGTTTTTT. It encodes CASSLSRGGTGELFF.

CDR3 sequence reads: CASSETRDYYPYNEQFF. The CDR3 nucleotides are TGTGCCAGCAGTGAAACGAGGGACTACTACCCCTACAATGAGCAGTTCTTC. The chain is built from TRBV2 and TRBJ2-1; 7 bases line up with TRBD2. V shed 2 bases, J shed 2 bases, and the junction held 9 bases outside the gene matches. CDR1 and CDR2 (germline): SNHLY, FYNNEI. This CDR3 spans 17 amino acids.

J is TRBJ2-1 and V is TRBV12-3 or TRBV12-4; no clear D. This CDR3 spans 12 amino acids. With 5 bases removed from V and 6 bases from J, the gap between germline ends came to 8 bases. CDR3 in amino acids: CASSLFPNEQFF. DNA of the CDR3: TGTGCCAGCAGTCTCTTCCCCAATGAGCAGTTCTTC.

As concerns this clone: The same CDR3 can be traced to other DNA sequences in this sample. CDR3 nucleotides: TGTGCCAGCAGCGTAGTCGGTGGGAGCACAGATACGCAGTATTTT. Translated: CASSVVGGSTDTQYF. The chain links TRBV9 to TRBJ2-3; no firm D call. Trimming removed 0 bases from V and 0 bases from J, with 8 bases in between. The CDR3 length is 15 residues. CDR1 is SGDLS, CDR2 YYNGEE, per germline.

The gene calls are TRBV6-5 and TRBJ1-2; D is uncertain. The germline V and J ends were trimmed by 8 bases and 8 bases, with 15 bases remaining between them. The length of the CDR3 is 12 residues. Germline CDR1 reads MNHEY; CDR2 reads SVGAGI. This CDR3 reads CASFTEGSGYTF. The CDR3 DNA reads as TGTGCCAGCTTCACGGAGGGAAGCGGCTACACCTTC.

The V gene is TRBV19, the J gene TRBJ2-1; 12 bases line up with TRBD2. This CDR3 comprises 14 residues. The J segment lost 5 bases and the V segment lost 7 bases, leaving 3 bases of the junction unmatched. The germline CDR1 and CDR2 sequences are LNHDA and SQIVND (reference sequence). The CDR3 DNA sequence: TGTGCCAGTATAAGGACTAGCGGGGACAATGAGCAGTTCTTC. As protein: CASIRTSGDNEQFF.

The rearrangement uses TRBV6-2 or TRBV6-3 and TRBJ2-7; D is undetermined. Per the germline V gene, CDR1 is MNHEY and CDR2 is SVGEGT. The CDR3 consists of 12 residues. Trimming shortened V by 5 bases and J by 4 bases, and 9 bases separated the two germline ends. CDR3 bases: TGTGCCAGCAGTATGAATGATTACGAGCAGTACTTC. Amino acids: CASSMNDYEQYF.

The count of this clone is one. The chain is built from TRBV6-5 and TRBJ2-7; 11 bases are a match to TRBD2. In germline, CDR1 is MNHEY, CDR2 SVGAGI. Trimming removed 2 bases from V and 6 bases from J; junction bases left unmatched: 9. The CDR3 runs 16 residues. The CDR3 DNA reads as TGTGCCAGCAGTTACCAACTAGCGGGAGTGGAGGGCGAGCAGTACTTC. It codes for CASSYQLAGVEGEQYF.

This rearrangement joins TRBV6-2 or TRBV6-3 to TRBJ1-2; D ambiguous. Trimming removed 2 bases at V and 4 bases at J, with 8 bases between. Germline CDR1 and CDR2: MNHEY and SVGEGT. This CDR3 contains 13 residues. The CDR3 region is CASSYMAGYGYTF. CDR3 coding DNA: TGTGCCAGCAGTTACATGGCAGGCTATGGCTACACCTTC.

The chain recombines TRBV4-1 with TRBJ2-7; TRBD2 aligns across 8 bases. Germline loops: CDR1 MGHRA, CDR2 YSYEKL. The V and J ends lost 4 bases and 1 base, in that order; junction bases with no gene match: 12. The CDR3 is made up of 17 amino acids. The DNA of the CDR3 is TGCGCCAGCAGCCTCCAAGCGGGAGTTCCCTTGTCCTACGAGCAGTACTTC. Residues: CASSLQAGVPLSYEQYF.

The chain carries TRBV28 and TRBJ1-5; no firm D call. The CDR3 length is 14 residues. V lost 3 bases to trimming and J lost 0 bases, with 6 bases between them. Germline V CDR1 and CDR2: MDHEN, SYDVKM. DNA for the CDR3: TGTGCCAGCAGTTTGACTTATAGCAATCAGCCCCAGCATTTT. This gives the protein CASSLTYSNQPQHF.

V and J are TRBV28 and TRBJ1-1; D gene unclear. Trimming removed 6 bases from V and 1 base from J, with 9 bases in between. Per the germline V gene, CDR1 is MDHEN and CDR2 is SYDVKM. The CDR3 has 13 amino acids. The DNA of the CDR3 is TGTGCCAGCAGCCGCGCTGAGAACACTGAAGCTTTCTTT. Translated, it gives CASSRAENTEAFF.

As concerns this clone: An end of the junction does not agree with germline; a read error may underlie this. Other DNA sequences within the sample encode an identical CDR3. V gene TRBV5-1 combines with J gene TRBJ2-5, with D unclear. The V gene's germline CDR1 is SGHRS and CDR2 YFSETQ. The CDR3 length is 14 residues. As DNA, the CDR3 is TGCGCCAGCAGTTTGGCTGACGGGCAAGAGACCCAGTACTTC. Translated: CASSLADGQETQYF. Using reference TRBV5-1 and TRBJ2-5 for the parts outside the CDR3, the full variable domain is KAGVTQTPRYLIKTRGQQVTLSCSPISGHRSVSWYQQTPGQGLQFLFEYFSETQRNKGNFPGRFSGRQFSNSRSEMNVSTLELGDSALYLCASSLADGQETQYFGPGTRLLVL.

The chain employs TRBV9 and TRBJ2-5; D is undetermined. CDR1 and CDR2 (germline): SGDLS, YYNGEE. The CDR3 contains 13 residues. Trimming took off 1 base at V and 4 bases at J, with 8 bases between the two ends. CDR3 DNA sequence: TGTGCCAGCAGCGTAAGGTACGGAGAGACCCAGTACTTC. Translating gives CASSVRYGETQYF.

The chain has TRBV11-3 and TRBJ1-1, with no clear D. CDR1 is SGHNT, CDR2 YENEEA, per germline. The CDR3 extends over 13 amino acids. Trimming pared 3 bases from V and 1 base from J, leaving 6 bases between. CDR3 coding DNA: TGTGCCAGCAGCTTGTGGGAGAACACTGAAGCTTTCTTT. The encoded protein is CASSLWENTEAFF. Together with reference TRBV11-3 and TRBJ1-1, the CDR3 gives the full variable domain: EAGVVQSPRYKIIEKKQPVAFWCNPISGHNTLYWYLQNLGQGPELLIRYENEEAVDDSQLPKDRFSAERLKGVDSTLKIQPAELGDSAVYLCASSLWENTEAFFGQGTRLTVV.

This sequence joins TRBV19 and TRBJ2-4, with D uncertain. With 2 bases removed from V and 2 bases from J, the gap between germline ends came to 16 bases. Germline loops: CDR1 LNHDA, CDR2 SQIVND (reference sequence). CDR3 length: 17 amino acids. The CDR3 is CASSIYSGESTKNIQYF. CDR3 in DNA: TGTGCCAGTAGTATATATTCTGGGGAATCAACCAAAAACATTCAGTACTTC.

The chain combines TRBV6-5 with TRBJ2-2; 11 bases are shared with TRBD2. The ends lost 3 bases at V and 6 bases at J; junction bases unmatched: 3. CDR3 size: 15 residues. Per the germline V gene, CDR1 is MNHEY and CDR2 is SVGAGI. DNA for the CDR3: TGTGCCAGCAGTTATAGCGGGAGGGCCCCCGGGGAGCTGTTTTTT. This encodes CASSYSGRAPGELFF.

The gene calls are TRBV7-3 and TRBJ2-1; 8 bases match TRBD2. The germline CDR1 and CDR2 sequences are SGHTA and FQGTGA. Trimming at V came to 6 bases and at J to 0 bases, leaving 7 bases not matched to a gene. This CDR3 region has 16 residues. The CDR3 coding sequence is TGTGCCAGCAGTTTAGCGGGGCCGAGCTCCTACAATGAGCAGTTCTTC. Encoded protein: CASSLAGPSSYNEQFF.

This chain connects TRBV3-1 (or the pseudogene TRBV3-2) to TRBJ2-7, with a tentative D call TRBD2 (7 bases). The CDR3 loop spans 16 amino acids. Germline V gives CDR1 LGHDT, CDR2 YNNKEL (reference sequence). V was shortened by 5 bases and J by 0 bases, with 17 bases between the two germline ends. CDR3 coding DNA: TGTGCCAGCAGCACCCTAGGGGGGGTGGGCTCCTACGAGCAGTACTTC. The encoded protein is CASSTLGGVGSYEQYF.

In its sample, this clone was seen once. The chain links TRBV5-1 to TRBJ1-2, with 8 bases matching TRBD1. CDR3 size: 15 residues. J was trimmed by 4 bases and V by 0 bases; bases with no gene match: 5. Germline CDR1 and CDR2: SGHRS and YFSETQ. CDR3 sequence (DNA): TGCGCCAGCAGCTTGGAGGACAGGGTGGCCTATGGCTACACCTTC. This translates into CASSLEDRVAYGYTF.

The chain is built from TRBV28 and TRBJ1-5, with D hard to call. Germline CDR1 reads MDHEN; CDR2 reads SYDVKM. The CDR3 consists of 14 residues. Trimming removed 3 bases at V and 5 bases at J, with 11 bases between. The CDR3 sequence is CASSFWGLDQPQHF. The CDR3 DNA reads as TGTGCCAGCAGTTTCTGGGGTCTCGATCAGCCCCAGCATTTT. Supplemented by reference TRBV28 and TRBJ1-5, the full variable domain reads DVKVTQSSRYLVKRTGEKVFLECVQDMDHENMFWYRQDPGLGLRLIYFSYDVKMKEKGDIPEGYSVSREKKERFSLILESASTNQTSMYLCASSFWGLDQPQHFGDGTRLSIL.

The rearrangement joins TRBV5-1 to TRBJ2-7; 8 bases agree with TRBD1. The CDR3 runs to 15 residues. J was trimmed by 4 bases and V by 0 bases; bases with no gene match: 6. Germline V gives CDR1 SGHRS, CDR2 YFSETQ. For the CDR3, the DNA is TGCGCCAGCAGCTTGGTTGGACAGGGCGCATACGAGCAGTACTTC. This sequence encodes CASSLVGQGAYEQYF.

The chain recombines TRBV7-9 with TRBJ1-5; a possible D gene is TRBD1 (5 bases). CDR3 size: 13 residues. V gave up 5 bases and J gave up 7 bases, with 12 bases separating them. The germline CDR1 and CDR2 sequences are SEHNR and FQNEAQ (reference sequence). Here the CDR3 reads CASSHGTGQPQHF. DNA for the CDR3: TGTGCCAGCAGCCATGGGACCGGCCAGCCCCAGCATTTT.

The chain uses TRBV5-1 and TRBJ2-5; D is unresolved. There are 15 residues in the CDR3. With 2 bases removed from V and 3 bases from J, the gap between germline ends came to 14 bases. The germline CDR1 and CDR2 sequences are SGHRS and YFSETQ. In DNA, the CDR3 is TGCGCCAGCAGCTTCGGTCCCCTCGCTGAAGAGACCCAGTACTTC. Its translation is CASSFGPLAEETQYF.

The chain combines TRBV6-5 with TRBJ1-4; 8 bases are a match to TRBD1. V lost 1 base, J lost 6 bases, and 1 base stayed unmatched. CDR3 size: 14 residues. Germline CDR1 reads MNHEY; CDR2 reads SVGAGI. CDR3 nucleotides: TGTGCCAGCAGTTACTTGGACAGGGATGAAAAACTGTTTTTT. Protein: CASSYLDRDEKLFF.

This clone was detected only once. This sequence joins TRBV5-8 and TRBJ1-1; 9 nucleotides agree with TRBD1. Germline-derived CDR1 and CDR2 are SGHTS and YDEGEE. J was trimmed by 0 bases and V by 4 bases; bases with no gene match: 7. The CDR3 is 16 amino acids. CDR3 in DNA: TGTGCCAGCAGCGATTGGACAGGGGCGATGAACACTGAAGCTTTCTTT. It codes for CASSDWTGAMNTEAFF.

The V and J genes are TRBV20-1 and TRBJ1-3, with D possibly matching TRBD1 (5 bases). The V and J ends lost 3 bases and 0 bases respectively, with 12 bases between them. Germline V gives CDR1 DFQATT, CDR2 SNEGSKA (reference sequence). The CDR3 sequence is 15 residues long. The CDR3: CSASYRTLSGNTIYF. CDR3 nucleotide sequence: TGCAGTGCTAGTTACAGGACTCTCTCTGGAAACACCATATATTTT.

The chain has TRBV6-5 and TRBJ1-2; D is possibly TRBD1 (5 bases). V lost 7 bases, J lost 4 bases, and 13 bases lay in between. From germline, CDR1 is MNHEY and CDR2 SVGAGI. CDR3 length: 13 amino acids. CDR3: CASTSSGTYGYTF. CDR3 nucleotides: TGTGCCAGCACGAGTTCGGGGACCTATGGCTACACCTTC.

The V and J genes are TRBV28 and TRBJ2-7; D perhaps matches TRBD1 (6 bases). The CDR3 sequence is 14 residues long. Germline CDR1 is MDHEN and CDR2 is SYDVKM. Trimming pared 6 bases from V and 3 bases from J, leaving 15 bases between. The CDR3 spells CASSRGQNVYEQYF. The CDR3 coding sequence is TGTGCCAGCAGCCGCGGACAGAATGTCTACGAGCAGTACTTC.

The chain is built from TRBV27 and TRBJ1-5, with a possible D match to TRBD1 (6 bases). The germline CDR1 and CDR2 sequences are MNHEY and SMNVEV (reference sequence). Deletions cut 5 bases from V and 4 bases from J, with 18 bases between. CDR3 size: 16 residues. The CDR3 region has the DNA TGTGCCAGCAGTCTTAAGGGAGGGGGGAATAATCAGCCCCAGCATTTT. This encodes CASSLKGGGNNQPQHF.